This entry lists 22 T cell receptor beta chains sequenced from one sample in a study of cytomegalovirus exposure and HLA in healthy donors (dated by TCRdb to about 2017). The library was produced with the immunoSEQ multiplex PCR assay. In TCRdb, the immuneACCESS table is reduced to in-frame sequences with V and J assigned. These tables do not hold every clone; where another copy was compared, an unresolved V gene accounts for under half, and the others remain unexplained. Across this sample there are over 200,000 clones, with roughly 91% seen only once. The ten largest clones take up 2% to 2.5% of the sample. The sample taken for sequencing was PBMCs. The receptors stem from a woman aged 18-29 years in good health and CMV-seropositive.

This chain uses TRBV9 with TRBJ1-2, with 8 positions matching TRBD1. Germline CDR1 SGDLS, CDR2 YYNGEE. CDR3 length: 15 residues. The V segment lost 4 bases and the J segment 5 bases; nucleotides outside the gene matches: 10. The DNA of the CDR3 is TGTGCCAGCAGCCCCACAGGGGGGACTGGGTATGGCTACACCTTC. Protein sequence: CASSPTGGTGYGYTF.

The V gene is TRBV20-1, the J gene TRBJ2-5; D is uncertain. From germline, CDR1 is DFQATT and CDR2 SNEGSKA (reference sequence). V lost 1 base and J 5 bases, leaving 5 bases between the germline ends. The CDR3 spans 11 residues. The CDR3 reads CSARALETQYF. The CDR3 region has the DNA TGCAGTGCTAGAGCATTGGAGACCCAGTACTTC.

CDR3 sequence (DNA): TGTGCCAGCAGTTTAAGGCTAGCTCCGGATGAGCAGTTCTTC. Its translation is CASSLRLAPDEQFF. The V and J genes are TRBV27 and TRBJ2-1; TRBD2 might be the D (5 bases). The germline gives CDR1 MNHEY, CDR2 SMNVEV (reference sequence). This CDR3 has 14 amino acids. The V and J ends lost 2 bases and 8 bases respectively, with 13 bases between them.

The rearrangement uses TRBV6-5 and TRBJ2-7, with D possibly being TRBD1 (6 bases). There are 15 residues in the CDR3. In germline, CDR1 is MNHEY, CDR2 SVGAGI. With 1 base removed from V and 4 bases from J, the gap between germline ends came to 14 bases. The DNA for the CDR3 is TGTGCCAGCAGTTACTATGGGACACGAAATTACGAGCAGTACTTC. Translating it yields CASSYYGTRNYEQYF.

The chain is built from TRBV10-3 and TRBJ2-3; 7 nucleotides line up with TRBD2. The CDR3 spans 17 residues. After removal of 3 bases from V and 2 bases from J, the junction contained 11 bases not matched to a gene. Germline values: CDR1 ENHRY, CDR2 SYGVKD. CDR3: CAISEGSTGGPTDTQYF. As DNA, the CDR3 is TGTGCCATCAGTGAAGGTTCTACGGGAGGACCCACAGATACGCAGTATTTT.

V and J are TRBV27 and TRBJ2-1, with 11 bases matching TRBD2. Trimming cost V 3 bases and J 0 bases; bases outside gene matches: 7. This CDR3 region has 18 residues. CDR1 is MNHEY and CDR2 is SMNVEV in the germline V gene (reference sequence). The CDR3 reads CASSFGLAGGSSYNEQFF. The CDR3 DNA reads TGTGCCAGCAGTTTTGGACTAGCGGGCGGGAGCTCCTACAATGAGCAGTTCTTC.

The rearrangement links TRBV9 to TRBJ1-2; a possible D gene is TRBD1 (6 bases). The CDR3 has 15 amino acids. Looked up from germline, CDR1 is SGDLS and CDR2 is YYNGEE. V was trimmed by 3 bases and J by 8 bases, leaving 20 bases between them. This CDR3 is CASSDGAGVKVGYTF. Here the CDR3 DNA reads TGTGCCAGCAGCGACGGGGCAGGGGTAAAAGTGGGCTACACCTTC.

The CDR3 region has the DNA TGTGCCAGAAGCTTCGGAGTAGGGACAGGCCCCTACGAGCAGTACTTC. Translated, it gives CARSFGVGTGPYEQYF. This chain joins TRBV5-3 and TRBJ2-7; 8 nucleotides match TRBD1. TRBV5-3 is an ORF, and what it does is uncertain. The CDR3 is 16 residues long. With V trimmed by 2 bases and J by 2 bases, 9 bases remained unmatched.

The chain uses TRBV28 and TRBJ2-7, with 13 bases lining up with TRBD2. Germline V lookup: CDR1 MDHEN, CDR2 SYDVKM. CDR3 length equals 18 residues. Trimming took 5 bases from V and 7 from J; bases not matched to a gene: 17. In DNA form, the CDR3 reads TGTGCCAGCAGTGTAGAAAGTGGACTAGCGGGAGCCTCGGGGGAGCAGTACTTC. This encodes CASSVESGLAGASGEQYF.

CDR3 in DNA: TGTGCCTGGAGTCCCTTCACAGGCAACGAGCAGTACTTC. It translates to CAWSPFTGNEQYF. V is TRBV30 and J is TRBJ2-7, with a possible D match to TRBD1 (5 bases). There are 13 residues in the CDR3. The germline V and J ends were trimmed by 2 bases and 5 bases, with 13 bases remaining between them. Per the germline V gene, CDR1 is GTSNPN and CDR2 is SVGIG (reference sequence).

This chain links TRBV30 with TRBJ2-2; a weak D match, TRBD2 (6 bases). Germline assignment: CDR1 GTSNPN and CDR2 SVGIG (reference sequence). V lost 3 bases, J lost 6 bases, and 20 bases lay in between. The CDR3 is 16 residues long. CDR3 protein: CAWRPPRETVPGELFF. In DNA form, the CDR3 reads TGTGCCTGGAGACCTCCCCGGGAGACAGTCCCCGGGGAGCTGTTTTTT.

About this clone itself: One junction end does not reproduce the germline sequence, and a read error may be involved. The rearrangement joins TRBV5-1 to TRBJ2-1; TRBD2 agrees at 14 bases. This CDR3 has 14 amino acids. Germline V CDR1 and CDR2: SGHRS, YFSETQ. CDR3 DNA sequence: TGCGCCAGCTTCCTCGGGACTAGCGGGAGTAATTGGATCTTC. This encodes CASFLGTSGSNWIF.

The chain carries TRBV10-2 and TRBJ2-1; possible D gene TRBD2, 5 bases. The CDR3 totals 17 residues. CDR1 and CDR2 (germline): WSHSY, SAAADI. V dropped 2 bases and J dropped 0 bases, with 14 bases sitting between them. The CDR3 DNA reads as TGCGCCAGCAGTGAGGGCGTGCGCGGGTCCTCCTACAATGAGCAGTTCTTC. It specifies CASSEGVRGSSYNEQFF.

The chain joins TRBV7-9 to TRBJ2-1, with D possibly being TRBD1 (5 bases). This CDR3 is 12 amino acids long. V lost 8 bases and J lost 7, with 12 bases in between. Germline V gene data show CDR1 as SEHNR and CDR2 as FQNEAQ (reference sequence). In nucleotides, the CDR3 is TGTGCCAGCGGGGCTCTGGCGAATGAGCAGTTCTTC. Amino acids: CASGALANEQFF.

V usage is TRBV20-1 and J usage is TRBJ2-5; no clear D gene. CDR3 length: 11 amino acids. The V gene lost 2 bases and the J gene lost 3 bases, with 4 bases spanning the gap. Germline loops: CDR1 DFQATT, CDR2 SNEGSKA (reference sequence). CDR3 residues: CSARPEETQYF. The CDR3 DNA follows: TGCAGTGCTAGACCAGAAGAGACCCAGTACTTC.

The V gene is TRBV7-9, the J gene TRBJ2-7; 13 bases map to TRBD2. V trimming: 9 bases; J trimming: 1 base; junction bases outside the gene matches: 6. The CDR3 has 15 amino acids. The germline CDR1 and CDR2 sequences are SEHNR and FQNEAQ (reference sequence). The CDR3 region has the DNA TGTGCCAGTAGACTAGCGGGAGGCCGTTCCTACGAGCAGTACTTC. Its translation: CASRLAGGRSYEQYF.

This clone appeared a single time. The chain uses TRBV2 and TRBJ2-1, with D maybe TRBD1 (5 bases). V was trimmed by 5 bases and J by 4 bases, leaving 18 bases between them. Germline V gene lookup returns CDR1 SNHLY and CDR2 FYNNEI. This CDR3 is built from 16 residues. The CDR3 sequence is CASSPHPLDTYNEQFF. The CDR3 coding sequence is TGTGCCAGCAGTCCTCACCCTTTGGACACGTACAATGAGCAGTTCTTC.

This clone was seen only once. For the CDR3, the DNA is TGTGCCAGCAGTGAAGCGTCGACTAGGTTAACAGATACGCAGTATTTT. Translating gives CASSEASTRLTDTQYF. The chain combines TRBV6-1 with TRBJ2-3, with a weak D call TRBD2 (6 bases). The germline CDR1 and CDR2 sequences are MNHNS and SASEGT. This CDR3 is 16 amino acids long. V lost 0 bases, J lost 3 bases, and 13 bases lay in between.

This chain uses TRBV29-1 with TRBJ1-5, with D tentatively TRBD1 (6 bases). The CDR3 contains 14 residues. The V end lost 4 bases, the J end lost 5 bases, and 15 bases lay between the germline ends. Germline CDR1 and CDR2: SQVTM and ANQGSEA. The CDR3 sequence is CSVAEAGVDQPQHF. The CDR3, as DNA: TGCAGCGTTGCCGAGGCAGGGGTCGATCAGCCCCAGCATTTT.

The CDR3 loop reads CASSELDRGLREQYF. CDR3 nucleotide sequence: TGTGCCAGCAGTGAACTGGACAGGGGGCTTAGGGAGCAGTACTTC. The chain uses TRBV25-1 and TRBJ2-7, with 11 bases fitting TRBD1. V was clipped by 2 bases and J by 7 bases; unmatched bases: 7. This CDR3 is 15 amino acids long. CDR1 and CDR2 from the germline V gene are MGHDK and SYGVNS.

This sequence joins TRBV5-3 and TRBJ1-5; possible D gene TRBD1, 6 bases. TRBV5-3 is an ORF; its function is uncertain. Trimming stripped 1 base from V and 0 bases from J, with 29 bases between. The CDR3 covers 22 residues. CDR3 loop: CARSLRLLTAGALKHSNQPQHF. CDR3 nucleotides: TGTGCCAGAAGCTTGCGACTTTTGACCGCAGGGGCTTTAAAACATAGCAATCAGCCCCAGCATTTT.

This clone was seen a single time. Here the CDR3 DNA reads TGTGCCAGTAGCCTACAGGGGACCCACGAGCAGTACTTC. Amino acids: CASSLQGTHEQYF. The chain employs TRBV19 and TRBJ2-7, with 7 bases lining up with TRBD1. The CDR3 is 13 residues long. With V trimmed by 6 bases and J by 5 bases, 7 bases remained unmatched. In germline, CDR1 is LNHDA, CDR2 SQIVND (reference sequence).